These T cell receptor beta chains were read from a single sample in a study of blood T cell repertoires in COVID-19. Sequencing was performed with immunoSEQ multiplex PCR; in TCRdb, only in-frame clones are kept and a portion is missing. Of 250,000 to 300,000 clones listed, over 70% were seen once; the top ten hold roughly 5.7%. The sample consisted of peripheral blood. The receptors come from an older man with acute or convalescent COVID-19. Each CDR3 is given with its conserved first and last residue. A D gene is named only where the DNA matches it firmly. Only some rows state a clone size, as once, few, many or a class for expanded clones.

V gene	J gene	D gene	clone size	CDR3 DNA	CDR3 protein
TRBV18	TRBJ2-5	NA	NA	TGTGCCAGCTCACCCCAACAAGAGACCCAGTACTTC	CASSPQQETQYF
TRBV18	TRBJ1-1	TRBD1	NA	TGTGCCAGCTCGCCTCCGGGACAGGGAAACACTGAAGCTTTCTTT	CASSPPGQGNTEAFF
TRBV18	TRBJ2-2	TRBD1	NA	TGTGCCAGCTCACCACAGCAGGGGGCCCAGAACAGGGGGCGCGCCACCGGGGAGCTGTTTTTT	CASSPQQGAQNRGRATGELFF
TRBV6-6	TRBJ2-7	TRBD1	NA	TGTGCCAGCAGCCCAATACAACAGGGGGAGTACTACGAGCAGTACTTC	CASSPIQQGEYYEQYF
TRBV7-2	TRBJ1-1	NA	few	TGTGCCAGCAGCTTAGAAGTCGGGGGTCGGAACACTGAAGCTTTCTTT	CASSLEVGGRNTEAFF
TRBV10-3	TRBJ2-3	TRBD2	NA	TGTGCCACGGGGGGTCAAGATACGCAGTATTTT	CATGGQDTQYF
TRBV6-5	TRBJ1-2	TRBD1	few	TGTGCCAGCAGTTACCCCGGCGGACAGGGGGCGCATGGCTACACCTTC	CASSYPGGQGAHGYTF
TRBV5-1	TRBJ1-1	TRBD1	NA	TGCGCCAGCAGCGTGGGACAGGGAAACACTGAAGCTTTCTTT	CASSVGQGNTEAFF
TRBV9	TRBJ1-5	NA	NA	TGTGCCAGCAGCGCAGGAGACAGTCGGAATCAGCCCCAGCATTTT	CASSAGDSRNQPQHF
TRBV7-2	TRBJ2-3	NA	NA	TGTGCCAGCAGCTTAGTAGCCGCAGATACGCAGTATTTT	CASSLVAADTQYF
TRBV27	TRBJ1-2	NA	few	TGTGCCAGCAGTTTATCCGGCCGAGGACAGTTTCCTGACTATGGCTACACCTTC	CASSLSGRGQFPDYGYTF
TRBV19	TRBJ2-7	NA	NA	TGTGCCACCTGCCCCGACAGGACGTCTTACGAGCAGTACTTC	CATCPDRTSYEQYF
TRBV4-1	TRBJ2-4	NA	NA	TGCGCCAGCAGCCTGCGGGACAGCGACAACATTCAGTACTTC	CASSLRDSDNIQYF
TRBV4-1	TRBJ2-1	NA	NA	TGCGCCAGCAGCCAGGGACTTTCCAATGAGCAGTTCTTC	CASSQGLSNEQFF
TRBV29-1	TRBJ2-3	TRBD1	NA	TGCAGCGTTGACGAGGGGACAGGGGTCTTCGGGGATACGCAGTATTTT	CSVDEGTGVFGDTQYF
TRBV6-6	TRBJ2-2	TRBD2	NA	TGTGCCAGCCACAACAAGCGGGGGTACACCGGGGAGCTGTTTTTT	CASHNKRGYTGELFF
TRBV7-2	TRBJ2-7	NA	NA	TGTGCCAGCAGCTCGACGATGAGGTACGAGCAGTACTTC	CASSSTMRYEQYF
TRBV5-1	TRBJ2-2	NA	NA	TGCGCCAGCAGCTTGGCTGGACACAACACCGGGGAGCTGTTTTTT	CASSLAGHNTGELFF
TRBV5-1	TRBJ2-1	TRBD1	NA	TGCGCCAGCAGCGCGGGGACAGGGAACTACAATGAGCAGTTCTTC	CASSAGTGNYNEQFF
TRBV6-5	TRBJ2-7	TRBD2	NA	TGTGCCAGCACTCGACTAGCGGGAGAGGAGCAGTACTTC	CASTRLAGEEQYF
TRBV18	TRBJ1-1	NA	NA	TGTGCCAGCTCACCGAACCCCTTGTACCTCTATGAAGCTTTCTTT	CASSPNPLYLYEAFF
TRBV28	TRBJ2-1	NA	NA	TGTGCCAGCAGTTTACGGCAGGGGCCCTACAATGAGCAGTTCTTC	CASSLRQGPYNEQFF
TRBV12-1	TRBJ2-1	NA	NA	TGTGCCAGCAGCTCTCCCAAACAGGGTAATCGGTTCTTC	CASSSPKQGNRFF
TRBV19	TRBJ2-7	TRBD2	NA	TGTGCCAGTAGTAGGGCTAGCGGCTACGAGCAGTACTTC	CASSRASGYEQYF
TRBV7-9	TRBJ1-5	NA	few	TGTGCCAGCAGCTTAGGGGAGGTGAGCAATCAGCCCCAGCATTTT	CASSLGEVSNQPQHF
TRBV9	TRBJ1-5	NA	once	TGTGCCAGCAGCGTAGGTGTGGACAGCGATCAGCCCCAGCATTTT	CASSVGVDSDQPQHF
TRBV6-5	TRBJ2-7	NA	NA	TGTGCCAGCAGCAGACCGGGGGACGAGCAGTACTTC	CASSRPGDEQYF
TRBV5-4	TRBJ2-2	TRBD1	NA	TGTGCCAGCAGCGGGCACAGGGGGCCCGGCGGGGAGCTGTTTTTT	CASSGHRGPGGELFF
TRBV30	TRBJ2-3	NA	NA	TGTGCCTGGAGTGTACAAGCGGGTAACACAGATACGCAGTATTTT	CAWSVQAGNTDTQYF
TRBV30	TRBJ1-5	NA	NA	TGTGCCTGGAGTTGGGGGACAAGCAATCAGCCCCAGCATTTT	CAWSWGTSNQPQHF
TRBV7-3	TRBJ2-3	TRBD2	NA	TGTGCCAGCAGCCAAGGACTAGCCAGGACCGCTGCGGATACGCAGTATTTT	CASSQGLARTAADTQYF